Listed below are T cell receptor beta chains from one sample, sequenced in a study of shared clonotypes between healthy human individuals. Clones were sequenced by immunoSEQ multiplex PCR, and TCRdb holds only the in-frame ones, with some missing. The table includes over 850,000 clones, 75% to 80% detected once. What was sequenced was memory CD4+ T cells from PBMCs. The receptors derive from a man between 18 and 35 years old in good health. Some clones in this sample may be carry-over from other donors' samples. CDR3s include the opening cysteine and the closing phenylalanine or tryptophan. D genes are given only for firm matches. Part of the rows lack a size; the others show once, few, many or a class for expanded clones.

>TRBV9|-|TRBJ2-5|-
TGTGCCAGCAGCGTAGGAGGGATGGGGGAGACCCAGTACTTC
CASSVGGMGETQYF
>TRBV7-8|few|TRBJ1-2|TRBD1
TGTGCCACGGGACAGGGAGACTATGGCTACACCTTC
CATGQGDYGYTF
>TRBV7-2|-|TRBJ1-3|-
TGTGCCAGCAGTTACAGGGTAACGGGAAACACCATATATTTT
CASSYRVTGNTIYF
>TRBV7-3|-|TRBJ2-1|TRBD2
TGTGCCAGCAGCTTAAACAGCGGGAGCCATGAGCAGTTCTTC
CASSLNSGSHEQFF
>TRBV5-4|-|TRBJ2-3|-
TGTGCCAGCAGCATACCAAGGGCAGATACGCAGTATTTT
CASSIPRADTQYF
>TRBV7-9|many|TRBJ1-6|-
TGTGCCAGCAGCTTACAGGAGGAAGGGCCCCTCCACTTT
CASSLQEEGPLHF
>TRBV4-3|-|TRBJ2-3|TRBD2
TGCGCCAGCAGCCAAGTTGGCGGGAGGCAGGATACGCAGTATTTT
CASSQVGGRQDTQYF
>TRBV18|once|TRBJ2-7|TRBD2
TGTGCCAGCTCACCATCTTTAGCGGGAGACTACGAGCAGTACTTC
CASSPSLAGDYEQYF
>TRBV18|-|TRBJ1-2|-
TGTGCCAGCTCACCTTATCGGGCAGGGAGCAACTATGGCTACACCTTC
CASSPYRAGSNYGYTF
>TRBV30|-|TRBJ1-5|-
TGTGCCTGGAGTGCGGGCCACAATCAGCCCCAGCATTTT
CAWSAGHNQPQHF
>TRBV2|-|TRBJ2-1|-
TGTGCCAGAAGGAGGGGCTCCTACAATGAGCAGTTCTTC
CARRRGSYNEQFF
>TRBV27|few|TRBJ1-1|-
TGTGCCAGCAGCCAGAAAATTACCTGGGGGGACCTCAGGACTGAAGCTTTCTTT
CASSQKITWGDLRTEAFF
>TRBV6-1|-|TRBJ1-5|-
TGTGCCAGCAGGTCCCCTTATAGCAATCAGCCCCAGCATTTT
CASRSPYSNQPQHF
>TRBV15|once|TRBJ1-2|-
TGTGCCACCAGCAGCCAGGGTAGCTATGGCTACACCTTC
CATSSQGSYGYTF
>TRBV28|-|TRBJ2-1|TRBD2
TGTGCCAGCAGGGGGAGCGGGAGGGCATACAATGAGCAGTTCTTC
CASRGSGRAYNEQFF
>TRBV5-1|few|TRBJ1-2|-
TGCGCCAGCAGCGAAAGGGATTGGGGCTATGGCTACACCTTC
CASSERDWGYGYTF
>TRBV28|-|TRBJ2-1|TRBD2
TGTGCCAGCAGTTTTCCGAACTCCGATGTTATAGCGGGAGGGCCCCGGAATGAGCAGTTCTTC
CASSFPNSDVIAGGPRNEQFF
>TRBV4-1|-|TRBJ2-5|-
TGCGCCAGCAGCCAGGGGATAACCTTCCAAGAGACCCAGTACTTC
CASSQGITFQETQYF
>TRBV5-5|-|TRBJ2-7|TRBD1
TGTGCCAGCAGCCGGCTTGACAGGGGCGAGCAGTACTTC
CASSRLDRGEQYF
>TRBV5-1|few|TRBJ1-2|-
TGCGCCAGCAAATTGGGACAAGCCTATGGCTACACCTTC
CASKLGQAYGYTF
>TRBV5-1|-|TRBJ2-2|-
TGCGCCAGCAGCAGGGCAGGCCGAGAGGAGCTGTTTTTT
CASSRAGREELFF
>TRBV30|once|TRBJ1-5|TRBD1
TGTGCCTGGAGTTCCTGGGGACAGGGGGCTTCTCAGCCCCAGCATTTT
CAWSSWGQGASQPQHF
>TRBV5-4|-|TRBJ1-2|-
TGTGCCAGCAGGGCCGGGACACCCGCCGCTAACTATGGCTACACCTTC
CASRAGTPAANYGYTF
>TRBV28|-|TRBJ2-1|TRBD1
TGTGCCAGCTCAGGGGGATTGGGCAATGAGCAGTTCTTC
CASSGGLGNEQFF
>TRBV7-9|many|TRBJ1-5|-
TGTGCCAGCAGCCGGATGGGCGAAGGGAACAATCAGCCCCAGCATTTT
CASSRMGEGNNQPQHF
>TRBV5-1|-|TRBJ2-2|-
TGCGCCAGCAGCTTGGAGCTCCCCAACACCGGGGAGCTGTTTTTT
CASSLELPNTGELFF
>TRBV5-1|many|TRBJ2-7|TRBD1
TGCGCCAGCAGCTTGTCTGGGACAGGGGTCTACGAGCAGTACTTC
CASSLSGTGVYEQYF
>TRBV5-1|few|TRBJ2-1|TRBD1
TGCGCCAGCAGCCACGGGACAGGGAACAATGAGCAGTTCTTC
CASSHGTGNNEQFF
>TRBV5-1|-|TRBJ1-2|-
TGCGCCAGCAGCTTGGATATAGCTACCTATGGCTACACCTTC
CASSLDIATYGYTF
>TRBV7-3|-|TRBJ2-3|TRBD2
TGTGCCAGCAGCCAACTCGGGACTAGCGGGAGTTCGAACACAGATACGCAGTATTTT
CASSQLGTSGSSNTDTQYF
>TRBV7-6|-|TRBJ1-5|TRBD1
TGTGCCAGCAGCGCCCAGACAGGGGGCGATCAGCCCCAGCATTTT
CASSAQTGGDQPQHF
>TRBV4-3|-|TRBJ2-2|-
TGCGCCAGCAGCCAAGATCGGGCGGGATGGACCGGGGAGCTGTTTTTT
CASSQDRAGWTGELFF
>TRBV2|once|TRBJ2-7|-
TGTGCCAGCAGTGACAGGCAGGGGAGGACCTACGAGCAGTACTTC
CASSDRQGRTYEQYF
>TRBV27|-|TRBJ2-3|-
TGTGCCAGCAGTTTATCGACCCAGAGTAGCACGCAGTATTTT
CASSLSTQSSTQYF
>TRBV5-1|-|TRBJ2-3|TRBD2
TGCGCCAGCAGCTCGGGACTACTACAGAAAGGGCCCACAGATACGCAGTATTTT
CASSSGLLQKGPTDTQYF
>TRBV28|-|TRBJ2-5|TRBD1
TGTGCCAGCAGTCCGGGACAGTACCAAGAGACCCAGTACTTC
CASSPGQYQETQYF
>TRBV7-9|-|TRBJ2-4|TRBD1
TGTGCCAGCAGCCGCGGACAGGGGGTGAACATTCAGTACTTC
CASSRGQGVNIQYF
>TRBV29-1|-|TRBJ2-5|TRBD2
TGCAGCGTTGACCGTGATTGGACTAGCGGCAACCTTCTGGGGACCCAGTACTTC
CSVDRDWTSGNLLGTQYF
>TRBV2|-|TRBJ2-3|-
TGTGCCAGCCTAATCGGAACAGATACGCAGTATTTT
CASLIGTDTQYF
>TRBV28|few|TRBJ2-5|TRBD2
TGTGCCAGCAGTCCCTTTATACCGGGAGGAGAGACCCAGTACTTC
CASSPFIPGGETQYF
>TRBV25-1|-|TRBJ1-1|TRBD1
TGTGCCAGCAGTGTACGGACAGGCTGGGGCACTGAAGCTTTCTTT
CASSVRTGWGTEAFF
>TRBV27|-|TRBJ2-7|TRBD2
TGTGCCAGCAGGGCTAGCGGGAGATACGAGCAGTACTTC
CASRASGRYEQYF
>TRBV28|once|TRBJ2-5|-
TGTGCCAGCAGTCCCCCCGGGGCGACCACCCAAGAGACCCAGTACTTC
CASSPPGATTQETQYF
>TRBV5-5|-|TRBJ2-7|-
TGTGCCAGCAGGGACTATTCTTCCTACGAGCAGTACTTC
CASRDYSSYEQYF
>TRBV5-8|-|TRBJ1-4|-
TGTGCCAGCAGCAGGGCAGGGGACCTGGCAACTAATGAAAAACTGTTTTTT
CASSRAGDLATNEKLFF
>TRBV18|-|TRBJ2-7|TRBD1
TGTGCCAGCTCACCATTGCCCTCGGACAGGGGATCCTACGAGCAGTACTTC
CASSPLPSDRGSYEQYF
>TRBV7-2|once|TRBJ2-3|-
TGTGCCAGCAGCCTGGAGGATACGCAGTATTTT
CASSLEDTQYF
>TRBV2|once|TRBJ2-7|-
TGTGCCAGCAGCTCACAGGGACTATCATACGAGCAGTACTTC
CASSSQGLSYEQYF
>TRBV28|-|TRBJ2-1|TRBD1
TGTGCCAGCAGCCTAAGGACAGGGGGAAGCGCTGAGCAGTTCTTC
CASSLRTGGSAEQFF
>TRBV7-9|once|TRBJ2-7|-
TGTGCCAGCAGTCATGACAGGATCTACGAGCAGTACTTC
CASSHDRIYEQYF
>TRBV19|once|TRBJ1-4|TRBD1
TGTGCCAGTAGTATCAATGAGACAGGGGCGAATAATGAAAAACTGTTTTTT
CASSINETGANNEKLFF
>TRBV19|-|TRBJ2-4|-
TGTGCCAGTAGCCCGACGGACCCGGCAAACATTCAGTACTTC
CASSPTDPANIQYF
>TRBV7-6|-|TRBJ1-5|TRBD1
TGTGCCAGCAGCTTGGGGACAGGGCGGGGGCAGCCCCAGCATTTT
CASSLGTGRGQPQHF
>TRBV28|-|TRBJ2-1|-
TGTGCCAGCAGTCCTAGGAGGGATTGGCTCTACAATGAGCAGTTCTTC
CASSPRRDWLYNEQFF
>TRBV6-5|few|TRBJ2-7|TRBD1
TGTGCCAGCAGTTACCGGGGGACAGGGTTGTACGAGCAGTACTTC
CASSYRGTGLYEQYF
>TRBV5-1|-|TRBJ2-1|-
TGCGCCAGCAGCTTGGCTCTGGACAGCTCCTACAATGAGCAGTTCTTC
CASSLALDSSYNEQFF
>TRBV14|-|TRBJ2-1|-
TGTGCCAGCAGCCTTAACTCCTACAATGAGCAGTTCTTC
CASSLNSYNEQFF
>TRBV6-4|few|TRBJ2-1|TRBD2
TGTGCCAGCAGTGACTCTGGACTAGCGGGAGGGCTCTACAATGAGCAGTTCTTC
CASSDSGLAGGLYNEQFF
>TRBV29-1|-|TRBJ1-1|-
TGCAGCGTTCGACGGGGGGGAACTGAAGCTTTCTTT
CSVRRGGTEAFF